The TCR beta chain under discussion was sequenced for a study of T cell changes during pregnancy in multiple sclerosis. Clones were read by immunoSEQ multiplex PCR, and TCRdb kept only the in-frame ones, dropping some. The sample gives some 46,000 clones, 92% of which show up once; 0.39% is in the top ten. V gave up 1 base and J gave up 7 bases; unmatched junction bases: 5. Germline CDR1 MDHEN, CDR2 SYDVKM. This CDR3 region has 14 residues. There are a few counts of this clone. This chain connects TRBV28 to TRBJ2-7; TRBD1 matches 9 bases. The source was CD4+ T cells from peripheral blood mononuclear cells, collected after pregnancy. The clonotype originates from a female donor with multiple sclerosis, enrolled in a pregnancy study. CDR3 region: CASSLFDRGGEQYF. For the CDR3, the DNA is TGTGCCAGCAGTTTATTCGACAGGGGGGGGGAGCAGTACTTC.